This T cell receptor (beta chain) was captured by sequencing in a study of T cell responses to AZD1222 COVID-19 vaccine. Study observations and caveats: Variant regions that are unmutated are reportedly the target of nearly half of spike-specific TCRs. Just six or seven AZD1222 recipients tested seropositive at baseline. Repertoires in all cases were sampled only once the peak T cell response had passed.

Germline CDR1 reads MDHEN; CDR2 reads SYDVKM. V was trimmed by 2 bases and J by 12 bases, leaving 22 bases between them. The CDR3 length is 15 residues. A note on this clone: The antigen remains undetermined.

Assay used: immunoSEQ multiplex PCR; TCRdb lists only in-frame clones, some missing. The sample holds about 56,000 clones; approximately 86% are singletons and the top ten take 15% to 20%. V is TRBV28 and J is TRBJ1-1, with D unclear. This sequence originates from an adult in good health. The sample consisted of peripheral blood, taken on day 0 of AZD1222 vaccination. CDR3 nucleotides: TGTGCCAGCAGTTTAATCTCGGGGAAACACGACGTATCTTTCTTT. This codes for CASSLISGKHDVSFF.